This TCR beta chain was recorded in a study of tumor-infiltrating lymphocytes in primary liver carcinoma. For this clonotype: Germline and junction disagree at one end, which may indicate a read error.

The template, around 520 ng total RNA, yielded TCR beta cDNA made with a constant-region primer. Slightly modified ARM-PCR with three nested multiplex PCR rounds yielded TCR beta libraries. It was with TRBV1-TRBV30 forward primers and a C-beta reverse primer that the first two PCR rounds were run, at around 9 cycles each. One entry per CDR3 protein, called by TCRdb with MiXCR from the multiplex PCR reads. The sample yields around 80,000 distinct CDR3 sequences, roughly 72% seen once. It was from approximately 22-30 mg of unsorted bulk tissue that RNA and DNA were co-extracted. This CDR3 region has 17 residues. Germline CDR1 and CDR2: MGHRA and YSYEKL.

Sequencing was performed on tumor-adjacent normal liver tissue. The TCR was taken from a man aged 40-49 years with primary liver carcinoma and hepatitis B virus infection. V and J are TRBV4-1 and TRBJ2-1, with TRBD1 as a possible D gene (5 bases). CDR3 nucleotides: TGCACCAGCAGACAACAGACGACAGTACACTCCTACAATGAGCAGTTCTTC. Its translation: CTSRQQTTVHSYNEQFF.